Below are 13 T cell receptor beta chains sequenced from a single sample in a study of T cell repertoires in cytomegalovirus infection (dated by TCRdb to about 2019). Their cognate antigens are unknown. Interpreted using the paper, the treatment or condition label stands for: in vitro stimulation with specific CMV peptide epitopes to enrich CMV-specific T cells. Data came from an Illumina HiSeq 1500. TCRdb itself trimmed the public reads at Q25 with fastp, ran MiXCR and retained productive beta chains. Rows matching on CDR3 protein sequence are summarized as one entry with the most common DNA and genes. The sample contains some 320,000 distinct CDR3 sequences, around 29% of them found a single time. About 19% of the sample is held by the ten biggest clonotypes. Sequences were derived from cultured PBMCs, sampled from culture after CMV antigen stimulation. The receptors come from a human donor in good health (CMV status not recorded). Some clones in this sample may be carry-over from other donors' samples.

In the case of this clonotype: A read error may be the cause here, since a much bigger clone is one base away. The chain combines TRBV30 with TRBJ2-1, with 10 bases aligning to TRBD2. Germline CDR1 reads GTSNPN; CDR2 reads SVGIG (reference sequence). CDR3 length: 15 residues. The CDR3 region has the DNA TGTGCCTGGAGTAGAAGCGGGAGGGAGTCAAATGAGCAGTCCTTC. Amino acid sequence: CAWSRSGRESNEQSF.

This clonotype was seen only a few times. V usage is TRBV19 and J usage is TRBJ2-1, with TRBD2 identical over 9 bases. Germline V lookup: CDR1 LNHDA, CDR2 SQIVND (reference sequence). There are 17 residues in the CDR3. V lost 5 bases to trimming and J lost 2 bases; unmatched junction nucleotides: 10. For the CDR3, the DNA is TGTGCCAGTAGTGTCTCTTCTAGCGGGGCAACCTACAATGAGCAGTTCTTC. Translation: CASSVSSSGATYNEQFF.

Worth noting for this clonotype: It may be a read error: a sequence one base away is much more abundant. The chain uses TRBV11-3 and TRBJ2-2, with 9 bases identical to TRBD2. CDR1 and CDR2 (germline): SGHNT, YENEEA. The CDR3 consists of 16 residues. Trimming removed 4 bases from V and 1 base from J; junction bases left unmatched: 4. CDR3 DNA sequence: TGTGCCAGCAGCTCCAGACTAGCGGAGAACACCGGGGAGCTGTTTTTT. This translates into CASSSRLAENTGELFF.

There are a few counts of this clonotype. The J gene is TRBJ2-1, the V gene TRBV4-1, with a tentative D call TRBD2 (6 bases). CDR3 length: 16 amino acids. V was cut by 1 base and J by 0 bases, with 10 bases left in between. Germline lookup yields CDR1 MGHRA and CDR2 YSYEKL. The CDR3 sequence: CASSQGRGSSYNEQFF. The CDR3 nucleotides are TGCGCCAGCAGCCAAGGGAGGGGAAGCTCCTACAATGAGCAGTTCTTC.

The sample holds a few counts of this clonotype. The genes are TRBV29-1 and TRBJ2-7, with D maybe TRBD2 (6 bases). The V gene's germline CDR1 is SQVTM and CDR2 ANQGSEA. This CDR3 has 12 amino acids. Trimming pared 3 bases from V and 1 base from J, leaving 7 bases between. The CDR3 region is CSVEEGSYEQYF. The CDR3 DNA sequence: TGCAGCGTTGAGGAGGGTTCCTACGAGCAGTACTTC.

This clonotype was seen a few times. This rearrangement joins TRBV12-3 or TRBV12-4 to TRBJ2-5; TRBD1 agrees at 10 bases. This CDR3 has 15 amino acids. V shed 5 bases and J 6 bases; nucleotides not matched to a gene: 9. The CDR3 protein is CASSPRTGGDKTQYF. The CDR3 coding sequence is TGTGCCAGCAGTCCTCGGACAGGGGGTGATAAGACCCAGTACTTC.

The table lists this clonotype with a few counts. The V and J genes are TRBV7-6 and TRBJ1-6; the D gene is possibly TRBD1 (5 bases). Trimming left V 3 bases short and J 9 bases short, with 15 bases between. Germline CDR1 is SGHVS and CDR2 is FNYEAQ. The CDR3 length is 15 residues. Written as DNA, the CDR3 is TGTGCCAGCAGCTTCAACCAAAGAAGGGGTTCACCCCTCCACTTT. The encoded protein is CASSFNQRRGSPLHF. Supplemented by reference TRBV7-6 and TRBJ1-6, the full variable domain reads GAGVSQSPRYKVTKRGQDVALRCDPISGHVSLYWYRQALGQGPEFLTYFNYEAQQDKSGLPNDRFSAERPEGSISTLTIQRTEQRDSAMYRCASSFNQRRGSPLHFGNGTRLTVT.

This clonotype showed up many times. This sequence joins TRBV7-2 and TRBJ1-4, with 8 nucleotides matching TRBD1. Germline CDR1 and CDR2: SGHTA and FQGNSA. The V gene end was trimmed by 5 bases and the J gene end by 4 bases; junction bases not matched to a gene: 6. CDR3 length: 15 residues. CDR3 region: CASSPRTGNNEKLFF. The CDR3 DNA is TGTGCCAGCAGCCCCCGGACAGGGAATAATGAAAAACTGTTTTTT.

The chain is built from TRBV2 and TRBJ1-2, with 7 bases matching TRBD1. The CDR3 runs 15 residues. The V and J ends lost 5 bases and 3 bases, in that order; junction bases with no gene match: 9. The germline V gene encodes CDR1 SNHLY and CDR2 FYNNEI. CDR3 DNA sequence: TGTGCCAGCAGTATACAGGGGAGGGTGGACTATGGCTACACCTTC. Its protein is CASSIQGRVDYGYTF.

This clonotype occurred a few times. This chain joins TRBV18 and TRBJ2-7; D is perhaps TRBD2 (5 bases). The V and J ends lost 5 bases and 3 bases respectively, with 11 bases between them. CDR1 KGHSH and CDR2 LQKENI come from the germline V gene. The CDR3 consists of 13 residues. The CDR3 protein is CASSKEDFYEQYF. The CDR3 DNA follows: TGTGCCAGCTCAAAAGAGGACTTCTACGAGCAGTACTTC. Together with reference TRBV18 and TRBJ2-7, the CDR3 gives the full variable domain: NAGVMQNPRHLVRRRGQEARLRCSPMKGHSHVYWYRQLPEEGLKFMVYLQKENIIDESGMPKERFSAEFPKEGPSILRIQQVVRGDSAAYFCASSKEDFYEQYFGPGTRLTVT.

This clonotype was recorded once. The CDR3 spells CSARKAGKTGELFF. The CDR3 DNA follows: TGCAGTGCTAGAAAGGCAGGGAAGACCGGGGAGCTGTTTTTT. The chain joins TRBV20-1 to TRBJ2-2; the D gene is possibly TRBD1 (5 bases). The germline V and J ends were trimmed by 2 bases and 5 bases, with 12 bases remaining between them. This CDR3 comprises 14 residues. Germline V lookup: CDR1 DFQATT, CDR2 SNEGSKA (reference sequence).

This clonotype was seen a handful of times. The J gene is TRBJ1-2, the V gene TRBV7-2, with 9 bases that match TRBD1. V was clipped by 5 bases and J by 2 bases; unmatched bases: 3. Germline V gives CDR1 SGHTA, CDR2 FQGNSA. This CDR3 spans 14 amino acids. The CDR3 nucleotides are TGTGCCAGCAGCACCGGGACAGGGAACTATGGCTACACCTTC. Protein product: CASSTGTGNYGYTF.

This clonotype was picked up a small number of times. This chain links TRBV4-1 with TRBJ2-3; maybe TRBD2 (5 bases). The CDR3 extends over 13 amino acids. V dropped 2 bases and J dropped 2 bases, with 5 bases sitting between them. Looked up from germline, CDR1 is MGHRA and CDR2 is YSYEKL. Here the CDR3 reads CASSQLATDTQYF. The CDR3 DNA reads TGCGCCAGCAGCCAACTAGCCACAGATACGCAGTATTTT.